This T cell receptor beta chain derives from a study of PD-L1 blockade in urothelial cancer. The time point here: peripheral blood 6 weeks after treatment start. Losses at the gene ends were 0 bases for V and 7 bases for J; bases not matched to a gene: 9. This CDR3 is built from 15 residues. The germline V gene has CDR1 SGHRS and CDR2 YFSETQ. The data were produced by immunoSEQ multiplex PCR, yet TCRdb's version contains in-frame clones alone and is incomplete. The sample records roughly 30,000 clones, roughly nine tenths being singletons. This chain uses TRBV5-1 with TRBJ2-5; 7 positions agree with TRBD2. The material sequenced was PBMCs, taken around atezolizumab (anti-PD-L1) treatment. The TCR was taken from an older man with urothelial cancer. The CDR3 loop reads CASSLEWQAGATQYF. Written as DNA, the CDR3 is TGCGCCAGCAGCTTGGAGTGGCAGGCGGGAGCGACCCAGTACTTC. The full variable domain, completed using reference TRBV5-1 and TRBJ2-5, is KAGVTQTPRYLIKTRGQQVTLSCSPISGHRSVSWYQQTPGQGLQFLFEYFSETQRNKGNFPGRFSGRQFSNSRSEMNVSTLELGDSALYLCASSLEWQAGATQYFGPGTRLLVL.